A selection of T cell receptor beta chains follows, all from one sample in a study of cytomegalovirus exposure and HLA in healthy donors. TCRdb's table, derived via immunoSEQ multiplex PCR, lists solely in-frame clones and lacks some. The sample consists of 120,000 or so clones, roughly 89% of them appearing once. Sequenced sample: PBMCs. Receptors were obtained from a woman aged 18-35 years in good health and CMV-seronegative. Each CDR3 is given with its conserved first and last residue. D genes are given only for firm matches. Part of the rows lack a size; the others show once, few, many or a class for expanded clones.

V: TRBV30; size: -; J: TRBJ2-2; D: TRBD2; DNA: TGTGCCTGGAGTCTTGGACTAGCGGGATCCGGGGAGCTGTTTTTT; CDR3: CAWSLGLAGSGELFF
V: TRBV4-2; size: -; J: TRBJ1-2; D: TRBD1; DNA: TGTGCCAGCAGCCCGGACTTGACAGGGGGAGGCAATGGCTACACCTTC; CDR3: CASSPDLTGGGNGYTF
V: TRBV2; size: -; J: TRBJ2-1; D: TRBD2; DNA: TGTGCCAGCAAAAAGGGACTAGCGGCGCAGGGGTTCTTC; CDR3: CASKKGLAAQGFF
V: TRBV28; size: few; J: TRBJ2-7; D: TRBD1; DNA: TGTGCCATCAAGTCGGACAGGGACTTCGGCGAGCAGTACTTC; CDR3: CAIKSDRDFGEQYF
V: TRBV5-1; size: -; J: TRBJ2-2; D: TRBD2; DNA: TGCGCCAGCAGCTTCCGGCTAGCGGGAGGTGAGACCGGGGAGCTGTTTTTT; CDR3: CASSFRLAGGETGELFF
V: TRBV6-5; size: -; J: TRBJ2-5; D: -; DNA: TGTGCCAGCAGTTCTGTAATGGAGACCCAGTACTTC; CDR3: CASSSVMETQYF
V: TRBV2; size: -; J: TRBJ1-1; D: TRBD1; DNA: TGTGCCAGCAGGGAACAGGGGTTGGGGAACACTGAAGCTTTCTTT; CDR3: CASREQGLGNTEAFF
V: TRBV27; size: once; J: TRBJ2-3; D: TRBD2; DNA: TGTGCCAGCAGTTTAGACGCTGCAAGCGGGGTCACAGATACGCAGTATTTT; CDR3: CASSLDAASGVTDTQYF
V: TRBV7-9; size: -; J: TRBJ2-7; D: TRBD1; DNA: TGTGCCAGCAGCTCAACGTGGGACAGCTACGAGCAGTACTTC; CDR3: CASSSTWDSYEQYF
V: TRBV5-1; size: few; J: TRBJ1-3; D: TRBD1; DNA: TGCGCCAGCAGCTCTGGACAGGGGCAGAGTGGAAACACCATATATTTT; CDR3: CASSSGQGQSGNTIYF